Following are 13 T cell receptor beta chains from one sample sequenced in a study of CD8+CD57+ T cells in acquired aplastic anemia. Flow cytometry had shown expanded CD8+CD57+ cells in the patients chosen for sequencing. Genomic DNA, the template, was used for profiling of the TCR beta VDJ and CDR3. TCRdb re-derived calls from the reads in MiXCR, one entry per CDR3 protein. The data contain 55,000 to 60,000 distinct CDR3 sequences, around 57% of them seen just once; the ten biggest clones take up approximately 15%. The specimen was sorted CD4+, CD8+, or CD8+CD57+ T cells (not recorded which) from PBMCs. All receptors derive from a human donor with aplastic anemia.

The chain has TRBV2 and TRBJ2-3, with a tentative D call TRBD1 (5 bases). CDR3 size: 16 residues. Germline CDR1 SNHLY, CDR2 FYNNEI. V lost 10 bases and J 0 bases, leaving 20 bases between the germline ends. CDR3 nucleotide sequence: TGTGCCATTGGCAGGGAAATGCCCCCTAGCACAGATACGCAGTATTTT. Amino acid sequence: CAIGREMPPSTDTQYF.

This clonotype was observed once. The chain recombines TRBV7-3 with TRBJ2-5; 7 bases are shared with TRBD1. CDR3 length equals 14 residues. Unmatched junction bases numbered 5, after V lost 5 bases and J lost 2 bases. Per the germline V gene, CDR1 is SGHTA and CDR2 is FQGTGA. This CDR3 reads CASSLGGEQETQYF. In DNA, the CDR3 is TGTGCCAGCAGCCTAGGGGGCGAGCAAGAGACCCAGTACTTC.

The sample holds a few counts of this clonotype. J is TRBJ2-7 and V is TRBV7-9, with 9 positions matching TRBD1. V trimming: 5 bases; J trimming: 5 bases; junction bases outside the gene matches: 7. This CDR3 spans 14 amino acids. Germline CDR1 is SEHNR and CDR2 is FQNEAQ (reference sequence). The CDR3 bases are TGTGCCAGCAGCCCCCCGGGACAGGGCAACGAGCAGTACTTC. It specifies CASSPPGQGNEQYF.

The CDR3 DNA sequence: TGCGCCAGCAGGGACAGTGCAACTAATGAAAAACTGTTTTTT. Its translation: CASRDSATNEKLFF. The rearrangement links TRBV10-2 to TRBJ1-4, with D perhaps matching TRBD1 (6 bases). This CDR3 region has 14 residues. V lost 6 bases and J lost 0, with 8 bases in between. Germline V gene lookup returns CDR1 WSHSY and CDR2 SAAADI.

As regards this clonotype: Being one base from a much bigger clone, this may be a read error. The chain couples TRBV4-1 to TRBJ2-1, with TRBD1 matching over 10 bases. This CDR3 has 14 amino acids. Looked up from germline, CDR1 is MGHRA and CDR2 is YSYEKL. In nucleotides, the CDR3 is TGCGCCATCAGCCAAGGGGGGGACAGGGGCGAGCAGTTCTTC. It yields the protein CAISQGGDRGEQFF.

This clonotype was recorded once. The chain recombines TRBV24-1 with TRBJ1-1; D call uncertain. The CDR3 covers 14 residues. Trimming took 9 bases from V and 1 from J, leaving 14 bases between them. Germline lookup yields CDR1 KGHDR and CDR2 SFDVKD. Here the CDR3 DNA reads TGTGCCACCCGCCACTCGGAAACGAACACTGAAGCTTTCTTT. Its translation: CATRHSETNTEAFF.

The CDR3: CASSIDRFNQPQHF. The DNA of the CDR3 is TGTGCCAGTAGTATAGACAGGTTCAATCAGCCCCAGCATTTT. V usage is TRBV19 and J usage is TRBJ1-5; D gene ambiguous. The germline V and J ends were trimmed by 0 bases and 3 bases, with 6 bases remaining between them. Germline CDR1 and CDR2: LNHDA and SQIVND (reference sequence). CDR3 length: 14 amino acids.

The chain is built from TRBV7-8 and TRBJ1-2, with D maybe TRBD1 (5 bases). This CDR3 has 13 amino acids. CDR1 and CDR2 from the germline V gene are SGHVS and FQNEAQ. V shed 0 bases and J shed 3 bases, with 5 bases lying between them. The CDR3 nucleotides are TGTGCCAGCAGCTTAGCACAGGACTATGGCTACACCTTC. Translating gives CASSLAQDYGYTF.

This clonotype was seen a few times. The chain recombines TRBV9 with TRBJ2-5, with D perhaps TRBD1 or TRBD2 (6 bases each). Looked up from germline, CDR1 is SGDLS and CDR2 is YYNGEE. The CDR3 extends over 13 amino acids. The ends were cut back, 4 bases at V and 5 bases at J, with 12 bases in the middle. The CDR3 loop is CASSPGAYETQYF. The DNA for the CDR3 is TGTGCCAGCAGCCCGGGGGCCTATGAGACCCAGTACTTC.

Worth noting for this clonotype: Lacking the conserved final phenylalanine or tryptophan, this CDR3 likely reflects a read error. CDR3 residues: CSARVRGEGDSPLHS. CDR3 nucleotides: TGCAGTGCTAGAGTACGGGGGGAGGGGGATTCACCCCTCCACTCT. The chain has TRBV20-1 and TRBJ1-6; a possible D gene is TRBD1 (6 bases). The germline gives CDR1 DFQATT, CDR2 SNEGSKA (reference sequence). V was pared by 1 base and J by 8 bases, with 15 bases between. The CDR3 covers 15 residues.

This clonotype was recorded many times. The chain carries TRBV6-5 and TRBJ2-7, with D maybe TRBD1 (5 bases). Germline V gene lookup returns CDR1 MNHEY and CDR2 SVGAGI. Trimming removed 4 bases from V and 7 bases from J, with 14 bases in between. This CDR3 comprises 13 residues. CDR3 loop: CASSSLETEEQYF. The CDR3, as DNA: TGTGCCAGCAGTTCTCTAGAGACAGAAGAGCAGTACTTC.

This clonotype was picked up many times. The chain uses TRBV6-1 and TRBJ1-2; D is unresolved. The germline CDR1 and CDR2 sequences are MNHNS and SASEGT. This CDR3 spans 13 amino acids. The germline V and J ends were trimmed by 7 bases and 4 bases, with 13 bases remaining between them. In DNA, the CDR3 is TGTGCCAGCAACCCCCCCGGCGGCTATGGCTACACCTTC. Translating gives CASNPPGGYGYTF.

This clonotype has more than one count but fewer than ten. The chain combines TRBV7-9 with TRBJ1-2; maybe TRBD1 (5 bases). Trimming took 5 bases from V and 7 from J, leaving 17 bases between them. The CDR3 length is 14 residues. Germline loops: CDR1 SEHNR, CDR2 FQNEAQ (reference sequence). The CDR3: CASSPKGQGGGYTF. The CDR3 DNA is TGTGCCAGCAGCCCGAAAGGGCAGGGAGGTGGCTACACCTTC.